Listed below are T cell receptor beta chains from one sample, sequenced in a study of blood T cell repertoires in COVID-19. Profiling relied on immunoSEQ multiplex PCR, and the TCRdb table lists in-frame clones only, not all of them. The sample lists fewer than 350,000 clones, around 84% seen once, with roughly 2.7% in the top ten. Material for sequencing was PBMCs or T cells enriched from blood (not recorded which). The receptor set was obtained from a woman aged 45-59 years who had recovered from COVID-19. Both conserved end residues are part of each CDR3. A D gene is named only where the DNA matches it firmly. Size is stated for part of the rows, as once, few or many counts, or as a class when the clone is expanded.

v_gene	d_gene	j_gene	abundance	CDR3nt	CDR3aa
TRBV30	NA	TRBJ1-2	NA	TGTGCCTGGGAGACAGGCTATGGCTACACCTTC	CAWETGYGYTF
TRBV15	NA	TRBJ2-2	NA	TGTGCCACCAGCAGAGCGCGGGGCAACACCGGGGAGCTGTTTTTT	CATSRARGNTGELFF
TRBV19	TRBD2	TRBJ2-3	NA	TGTGCCAGTAGACTAGCGGGGTATGGCACAGATACGCAGTATTTT	CASRLAGYGTDTQYF
TRBV3-1/TRBV3-2	NA	TRBJ1-6	NA	TGTGCCAGCAGCCAAGGGACAAGAAATTCACCCCTCCACTTT	CASSQGTRNSPLHF
TRBV28	NA	TRBJ1-1	NA	TGTGCCAGCAGTTTGGCCAGGGGGAACACTGAAGCTTTCTTT	CASSLARGNTEAFF
TRBV11-2	NA	TRBJ1-1	NA	TGTGCCAGCAGCGCCCAGGGGATGAACACTGAAGCTTTCTTT	CASSAQGMNTEAFF
TRBV19	TRBD1	TRBJ2-6	NA	TGTGCCAGTAGTATCCGGACAGGGGGCTTAGACGTCCTGACTTTC	CASSIRTGGLDVLTF
TRBV14	NA	TRBJ2-3	NA	TGTGCCAGCAGCCAAGGGCTTCTATCACAGTTTAGCACAGATACGCAGTATTTT	CASSQGLLSQFSTDTQYF
TRBV4-2	TRBD2	TRBJ2-1	NA	TGTGCCAGCAGCCAAGATAAATCCCGGGACTACTACAATGAGCAGTTCTTC	CASSQDKSRDYYNEQFF
TRBV7-2	NA	TRBJ1-1	few	TGTGCCAGCAGCTTTTCTACCGCTAGGACTTTCTTT	CASSFSTARTFF
TRBV4-1	TRBD1	TRBJ1-1	NA	TGCGCCAGCAGCCAACCCGGGACAGCGAACACTGAAGCTTTCTTT	CASSQPGTANTEAFF
TRBV7-8	TRBD1	TRBJ1-1	NA	TGTGCCAGCAGCTTGGGACAGGGGTACACTGAAGCTTTCTTT	CASSLGQGYTEAFF
TRBV27	NA	TRBJ2-7	NA	TGTGCCAGCAGTTCACAGGGTTACGAGCAGTACTTC	CASSSQGYEQYF
TRBV11-2	TRBD1	TRBJ1-1	many	TGTGCCAGCAGCCGTCTAAAACAGGGGGCGACAGCTTTCTTT	CASSRLKQGATAFF
TRBV15	NA	TRBJ1-5	NA	TGTGCCACCAGCAGATCCTATGGCGTCACGGGAAATCAGCCCCAGCATTTT	CATSRSYGVTGNQPQHF
TRBV6-1	NA	TRBJ2-7	NA	TGTGCCAGCAGTGAAGCCTTGTGGACAGCCTACGAGCAGTACTTC	CASSEALWTAYEQYF
TRBV7-9	NA	TRBJ1-4	NA	TGTGCCAGCAGCTTAGCGCGTAACGAAAAACTGTTTTTT	CASSLARNEKLFF
TRBV5-1	NA	TRBJ2-5	NA	TGCGCCAGCAGCAATGGGGCTCAAGAGACCCAGTACTTC	CASSNGAQETQYF
TRBV28	TRBD1	TRBJ1-6	NA	TGTGCCAGCAGGTCGGAGACAGGGTCGCTTTCCTATAATTCACCCCTCCACTTT	CASRSETGSLSYNSPLHF
TRBV19	TRBD1	TRBJ1-1	NA	TGTGCCAGTAGTATCCAGGGACAGGCGTCGGCTGAAGCTTTCTTT	CASSIQGQASAEAFF
TRBV12-3/TRBV12-4	NA	TRBJ1-4	few	TGTGCCAGCATAGGACAGCCGAATGAAAAACTGTTTTTT	CASIGQPNEKLFF
TRBV6-5	NA	TRBJ1-2	NA	TGTGCCAGCAGCAACGGAGGTAGCTATGGCTACACCTTC	CASSNGGSYGYTF
TRBV3-1/TRBV3-2	NA	TRBJ1-1	NA	TGTGCCAGCAGCCAAGTTCCAGGGACTGAAGCTTTCTTT	CASSQVPGTEAFF
TRBV5-1	NA	TRBJ2-7	NA	TGCGCCAGCAGCCCCGAGGAAGGGAGAAATGGGGACGAGCAGTACTTC	CASSPEEGRNGDEQYF
TRBV11-2	NA	TRBJ2-1	NA	TGTGCCAGCAGCTTAGATCATGACTTCCCCTCCTACAATGAGCAGTTCTTC	CASSLDHDFPSYNEQFF
TRBV24-1	TRBD2	TRBJ2-7	NA	TGTGCCACGTATGGACTAGCGAAAGCCTACGAGCAGTACTTC	CATYGLAKAYEQYF
TRBV30	NA	TRBJ1-3	once	TGTGCCTGGAGTGTAGGGGGGGGCTTCACTGGAAACACCATATATTTT	CAWSVGGGFTGNTIYF
TRBV2	TRBD1	TRBJ1-4	NA	TGTGCCAGCAGTGAAGGACTGTGGACAGGGGGCCGTAATGAAAAACTGTTTTTT	CASSEGLWTGGRNEKLFF